What follows are 9 T cell receptor beta chains derived from one specimen sequenced in a study of cytomegalovirus exposure and HLA in healthy donors. This PCR relied on a set of 60 Vbeta primers and 13 Jbeta primers. Profiling relied on immunoSEQ multiplex PCR, and the TCRdb table lists in-frame clones only, not all of them. The top ten hold approximately 2.5% of the sample, which has around 300,000 clones, more than 55% seen once. What was sequenced was PBMCs. All receptors come from a female donor in good health and CMV-seronegative.

The CDR3 reads CASNWDTGSQETQYF. The CDR3 DNA reads as TGTGCCAGCAACTGGGACACGGGGTCGCAAGAGACCCAGTACTTC. The chain couples TRBV6-1 to TRBJ2-5; maybe TRBD1 (6 bases). The ends were cut back, 7 bases at V and 2 bases at J, with 17 bases in the middle. Per the germline V gene, CDR1 is MNHNS and CDR2 is SASEGT. This CDR3 is built from 15 residues.

This clone was recorded a few times. This rearrangement joins TRBV5-1 to TRBJ2-7; 10 bases match TRBD2. Looked up from germline, CDR1 is SGHRS and CDR2 is YFSETQ. After removal of 4 bases from V and 3 bases from J, the junction contained 7 bases not matched to a gene. The CDR3 totals 15 residues. DNA of the CDR3: TGCGCCAGCAGCAACACCGGGACTAGCGTCTACGAGCAGTACTTC. Protein sequence: CASSNTGTSVYEQYF.

The chain recombines TRBV27 with TRBJ2-1; 11 positions match TRBD2. The CDR3 has 15 amino acids. V was clipped by 2 bases and J by 8 bases; unmatched bases: 5. CDR1 and CDR2 (germline): MNHEY, SMNVEV (reference sequence). The CDR3 reads CASSLLAGGSYEQFF. The DNA of the CDR3 is TGTGCCAGCAGTTTACTAGCGGGAGGCTCCTATGAGCAGTTCTTC.

Points on this clone: A junction boundary mismatches the germline segment, possibly from a read error. The V gene is TRBV7-7, the J gene TRBJ2-5; 11 bases match TRBD2. CDR3 length equals 13 residues. CDR1 and CDR2 from the germline V gene are SSHAT and FNYEAQ (reference sequence). CDR3 coding DNA: TGTGCTAGCAGCTTATCGACTAGCGGGGAGCAGTACTTC. Its translation is CASSLSTSGEQYF.

This clone was observed a few times. The V call is TRBV7-9, the J call TRBJ1-5; 7 nucleotides agree with TRBD1. Per the germline V gene, CDR1 is SEHNR and CDR2 is FQNEAQ (reference sequence). With 6 bases clipped from V and 6 bases from J, the junction kept 8 bases outside the gene matches. The CDR3 contains 14 residues. CDR3 sequence: CASSPTGSVQPQHF. The CDR3 coding sequence is TGTGCCAGCAGTCCGACAGGGTCGGTTCAGCCCCAGCATTTT.

CDR3 nucleotide sequence: TGCGCCAGCAGCTTGGCCAGCGGGAACTCCTACAATGAGCAGTTCTTC. This sequence encodes CASSLASGNSYNEQFF. This chain uses TRBV5-1 with TRBJ2-1, with 7 bases identical to TRBD2. This CDR3 has 16 residues. V shed 0 bases and J 0 bases; nucleotides not matched to a gene: 3. From germline, CDR1 is SGHRS and CDR2 YFSETQ.

The chain recombines TRBV21-1 with TRBJ2-5; the D segment call TRBD1 is taken from the table without a DNA check. TRBV21-1 is recorded as a pseudogene. This CDR3 has 16 amino acids. Here the CDR3 DNA reads TGTGCCAGCAGCAAACCATCCATTCCATTCCAAGAGACCCAGTACTTC. Translated: CASSKPSIPFQETQYF.

The rearrangement links TRBV5-4 to TRBJ2-6, with 10 bases fitting TRBD1. The CDR3 covers 19 residues. The junction had 7 bases not matched to a gene; V was cut back by 1 base and J by 0 bases. Germline V gene lookup returns CDR1 SGHNT and CDR2 YYREEE (reference sequence). The CDR3 here is CASSLISGQGHSGANVLTF. Written as DNA, the CDR3 is TGTGCCAGCAGCTTGATTTCGGGACAGGGGCACTCTGGGGCCAACGTCCTGACTTTC.

This clone was detected once. The chain employs TRBV27 and TRBJ2-1; weak D call: TRBD2 (7 bases). Trimming took off 5 bases at V and 7 bases at J, with 12 bases between the two ends. The CDR3 spans 13 residues. Germline CDR1 MNHEY, CDR2 SMNVEV (reference sequence). Written as DNA, the CDR3 is TGTGCCAGCAGTCGGGGGGCAGGGAATGAGCAGTTCTTC. Protein product: CASSRGAGNEQFF.